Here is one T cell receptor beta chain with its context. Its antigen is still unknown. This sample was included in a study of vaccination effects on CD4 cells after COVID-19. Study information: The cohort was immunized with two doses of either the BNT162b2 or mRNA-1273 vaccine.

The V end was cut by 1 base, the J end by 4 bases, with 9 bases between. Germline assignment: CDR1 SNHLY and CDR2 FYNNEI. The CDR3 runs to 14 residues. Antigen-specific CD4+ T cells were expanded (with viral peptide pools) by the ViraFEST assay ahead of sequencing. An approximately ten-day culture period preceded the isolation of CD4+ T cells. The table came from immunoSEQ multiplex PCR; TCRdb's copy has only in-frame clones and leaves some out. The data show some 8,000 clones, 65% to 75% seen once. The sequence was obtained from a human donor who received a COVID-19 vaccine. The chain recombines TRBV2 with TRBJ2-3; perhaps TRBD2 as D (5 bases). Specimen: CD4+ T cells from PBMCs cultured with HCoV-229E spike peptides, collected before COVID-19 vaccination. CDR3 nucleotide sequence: TGTGCCAGCAGTGAAGGACTACCCCCAGATACGCAGTATTTT. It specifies CASSEGLPPDTQYF.